The 25 T cell receptor beta chains below come from one sample, sequenced in a study of T cells expressing NK-cell markers. From its re-call of the 5' RACE reads, TCRdb lists each CDR3 protein once, without DNA. The table for this sample gives about 190,000 distinct CDR3 sequences. Sequencing was done on a sample of blood T cells: a sorted CD56 or NKG2C T cell subset, CD4+ or CD8+ T cells, or bulk PBMC T cells (not recorded which). All receptors derive from a man aged 18-69 years in good health.

J is TRBJ2-2 and V is TRBV30. The CDR3 totals 11 residues. Germline V lookup: CDR1 GTSNPN, CDR2 SVGIG (reference sequence). CDR3 region: CACGTSGELFF.

The V call is TRBV12-5, the J call TRBJ1-2. This CDR3 has 14 residues. CDR1 and CDR2 (germline): LGHNT, FRNRAP. CDR3: CASGFGNGVEGYTF. Variable domain in full (rest from reference TRBV12-5 and TRBJ1-2): DARVTQTPRHKVTEMGQEVTMRCQPILGHNTVFWYRQTMMQGLELLAYFRNRAPLDDSGMPKDRFSAEMPDATLATLKIQPSEPRDSAVYFCASGFGNGVEGYTFGSGTRLTVV.

This sequence joins TRBV3-1 and TRBJ2-3; TCRdb's D call of TRBD2 is untestable without DNA. The germline gives CDR1 LGHDT, CDR2 YNNKEL (reference sequence). This CDR3 is built from 17 residues. CDR3 amino acids: CASSSGGIAGLTDTQYF.

The chain has TRBV28 and TRBJ2-7; TCRdb's D call, TRBD1, is unchecked because there is no DNA. Germline values: CDR1 MDHEN, CDR2 SYDVKM. The CDR3 is made up of 19 amino acids. CDR3 region: CASSSVGQGSDTNSYEQYF.

The chain couples TRBV4-1 to TRBJ1-2; TCRdb names TRBD1, which stays unverified in the absence of DNA. This CDR3 spans 15 amino acids. Germline V gene lookup returns CDR1 MGHRA and CDR2 YSYEKL. CDR3 sequence: CASSQNREFNYGYTF.

The CDR3 loop is CASSPLWRSSPLHF. The chain carries TRBV4-2 and TRBJ1-6. The CDR3 length is 14 residues. Germline values: CDR1 LGHNA, CDR2 YNFKEQ.

The chain carries TRBV7-2 and TRBJ1-1; TCRdb picks TRBD1, but there is no DNA to check that call. The CDR3 sequence is 15 residues long. Germline CDR1 is SGHTA and CDR2 is FQGNSA. CDR3 sequence reads: CASSRPRAGGTEAFF.

V is TRBV20-1 and J is TRBJ2-1; the D call of TRBD2 rests on TCRdb alone, since no DNA is present to check it. Germline loops: CDR1 DFQATT, CDR2 SNEGSKA (reference sequence). The CDR3 loop spans 15 amino acids. The CDR3 here is CSATGTPPRYNEQFF.

The gene calls are TRBV12-5 and TRBJ1-2. Per germline, CDR1 LGHNT and CDR2 FRNRAP. The CDR3 contains 11 residues. Here the CDR3 reads CASGLAGGYTF.

The rearrangement joins TRBV6-4 to TRBJ2-3; TCRdb's D call, TRBD2, is unchecked because there is no DNA. Germline loops: CDR1 MRHNA, CDR2 SNTAGT. The CDR3 runs to 15 residues. Here the CDR3 reads CASSVIAGSTDTQYF.

V is TRBV11-1 and J is TRBJ2-7. Germline CDR1 reads SGHAT; CDR2 reads FQDESV (reference sequence). This CDR3 is 14 amino acids long. This CDR3 is CASSLAGEVNEQYF.

This chain joins TRBV11-1 and TRBJ2-7. In germline, CDR1 is SGHAT, CDR2 FQDESV (reference sequence). The CDR3 has 14 residues. Here the CDR3 reads CASSSRQELPTRYF.

The chain is built from TRBV19 and TRBJ2-5; TCRdb's D call, TRBD2, is unchecked because there is no DNA. Germline V gives CDR1 LNHDA, CDR2 SQIVND (reference sequence). The CDR3 sequence is 14 residues long. The CDR3 sequence: CASSPRTNQETQYF.

The chain has TRBV29-1 and TRBJ1-2. The germline V gene encodes CDR1 SQVTM and CDR2 ANQGSEA. The CDR3 is 14 amino acids. The CDR3 is CSVSDPETNYGYTF.

The V gene is TRBV5-5, the J gene TRBJ2-3; TCRdb proposes TRBD2, but this gene call is untestable without DNA. The CDR3 is made up of 13 amino acids. Germline V gene sequence: CDR1 SGHKS, CDR2 YYEKEE (reference sequence). CDR3 loop: CASSLTRSNTQYF.

The rearrangement uses TRBV10-3 and TRBJ2-1; lacking DNA, the TRBD2 call made by TCRdb goes unchecked. The CDR3 extends over 15 amino acids. CDR1 ENHRY and CDR2 SYGVKD come from the germline V gene. The CDR3: CAISGGTSGDNEQFF.

The CDR3 protein is CASSPTRGVETQYF. This rearrangement joins TRBV18 to TRBJ2-5; absent DNA, TCRdb's TRBD1 call cannot be checked. The CDR3 covers 14 residues. Per the germline V gene, CDR1 is KGHSH and CDR2 is LQKENI.

V and J are TRBV6-1 and TRBJ2-5. CDR3 length: 16 residues. The germline CDR1 and CDR2 sequences are MNHNS and SASEGT. CDR3 sequence: CASSTDWTASEETQYF.

The chain links TRBV25-1 to TRBJ1-6. Per the germline V gene, CDR1 is MGHDK and CDR2 is SYGVNS. The CDR3 runs 12 residues. The chain's CDR3 is CASSDRYSPLHF. Full variable domain (remainder filled in from reference TRBV25-1 and TRBJ1-6): EADIYQTPRYLVIGTGKKITLECSQTMGHDKMYWYQQDPGMELHLIHYSYGVNSTEKGDLSSESTVSRIRTEHFPLTLESARPSHTSQYLCASSDRYSPLHFGNGTRLTVT.

The chain links TRBV24-1 to TRBJ2-1. Per the germline V gene, CDR1 is KGHDR and CDR2 is SFDVKD. The CDR3 sequence is 15 residues long. This CDR3 reads CATSDPDRIGNEQFF.

The chain links TRBV18 to TRBJ2-5. Germline V gene sequence: CDR1 KGHSH, CDR2 LQKENI. There are 14 residues in the CDR3. The CDR3 is CASSPPGFGETQYF.

V usage is TRBV2 and J usage is TRBJ2-6; the D call of TRBD1 rests on TCRdb alone, since no DNA is present to check it. CDR1 SNHLY and CDR2 FYNNEI come from the germline V gene. The CDR3 is 18 residues long. The CDR3: CASSEGPGIAPGANVLTF.

This rearrangement joins TRBV9 to TRBJ2-1; TCRdb names TRBD2, which stays unverified in the absence of DNA. The germline CDR1 and CDR2 sequences are SGDLS and YYNGEE. This CDR3 is built from 14 residues. CDR3 region: CASSPLLSSGEQFF.

This chain connects TRBV7-9 to TRBJ2-5; TCRdb picks TRBD1, but there is no DNA to check that call. The CDR3 loop spans 14 amino acids. Germline assignment: CDR1 SEHNR and CDR2 FQNEAQ (reference sequence). The CDR3 sequence is CASSSRQGQETQYF.

The chain recombines TRBV7-3 with TRBJ2-5; checking the TCRdb D call of TRBD1 is not possible without DNA. The CDR3 is made up of 15 amino acids. Germline V CDR1 and CDR2: SGHTA, FQGTGA. The CDR3 is CASSLTGQAQETQYF.